Following are 21 T cell receptor beta chains from one sample sequenced in a study of T cell responses to AZD1222 COVID-19 vaccine. Produced via immunoSEQ multiplex PCR; TCRdb's table is partial and in-frame only. The sample includes under 130,000 clones, about 85% seen only once; the top ten take less than 2.5%. The material sequenced was peripheral blood, taken 28 days after the second AZD1222 dose. All receptors derive from an adult who received the AZD1222 COVID-19 vaccine.

A note on this clone: This sample also contains other DNA sequences that code for the same CDR3. The chain couples TRBV5-1 to TRBJ2-1; 13 bases are shared with TRBD2. Germline V gene data show CDR1 as SGHRS and CDR2 as YFSETQ. The CDR3 contains 15 residues. Trimming at V came to 2 bases and at J to 6 bases, leaving 2 bases not matched to a gene. The CDR3 DNA is TGCGCCAGCAGCTTAGGACTAGCGGGAGCCAATGAGCAGTTCTTC. Encoded protein: CASSLGLAGANEQFF.

V is TRBV9 and J is TRBJ1-2; no firm D call. CDR3 length equals 11 residues. Germline V CDR1 and CDR2: SGDLS, YYNGEE. Trimming took off 3 bases at V and 2 bases at J, with 2 bases between the two ends. The DNA of the CDR3 is TGTGCCAGCAGCGACAACTATGGCTACACCTTC. Its protein is CASSDNYGYTF. The whole variable domain, filled in from reference TRBV9 and TRBJ1-2, reads DSGVTQTPKHLITATGQRVTLRCSPRSGDLSVYWYQQSLDQGLQFLIQYYNGEERAKGNILERFSAQQFPDLHSELNLSSLELGDSALYFCASSDNYGYTFGSGTRLTVV.

This sequence joins TRBV5-4 and TRBJ2-5; 7 positions match TRBD1. Germline V lookup: CDR1 SGHNT, CDR2 YYREEE (reference sequence). V shed 0 bases and J 0 bases; nucleotides not matched to a gene: 2. CDR3 length: 15 residues. CDR3 sequence: CASSLAQGDQETQYF. In DNA, the CDR3 is TGTGCCAGCAGCTTGGCTCAGGGGGACCAAGAGACCCAGTACTTC.

The chain joins TRBV5-6 to TRBJ2-7; the D call may be TRBD1 or TRBD2 (6 bases each). V was pared by 4 bases and J by 2 bases, with 16 bases between. CDR3 length: 15 residues. Germline assignment: CDR1 SGHDT and CDR2 YYEEEE. CDR3 protein: CASSGGGTSPYEQYF. The CDR3 nucleotides are TGTGCCAGCAGCGGAGGGGGGACATCACCCTACGAGCAGTACTTC.

The chain recombines TRBV5-8 with TRBJ1-5; TRBD1 might be the D (5 bases). CDR1 and CDR2 from the germline V gene are SGHTS and YDEGEE. V was trimmed by 0 bases and J by 6 bases, leaving 10 bases between them. CDR3 length: 14 amino acids. CDR3 nucleotides: TGTGCCAGCAGCTTGGGTAGGGGCGGTCAGCCCCAGCATTTT. Its protein product is CASSLGRGGQPQHF.

This chain connects TRBV12-3 or TRBV12-4 to TRBJ1-1; 8 nucleotides match TRBD1. V was pared by 2 bases and J by 12 bases, with 8 bases of the junction left unmatched. This CDR3 contains 13 residues. The CDR3 sequence: CASSLQQGGFSFF. The CDR3 nucleotides read TGTGCCAGCAGTTTACAACAGGGGGGTTTCTCTTTCTTT.

The genes are TRBV7-8 and TRBJ1-5; the match to TRBD1 covers 7 bases. The V gene's germline CDR1 is SGHVS and CDR2 FQNEAQ. Trimming at V came to 3 bases and at J to 7 bases, leaving 9 bases not matched to a gene. There are 15 residues in the CDR3. The CDR3 spells CASSLSTGDGQPQHF. The CDR3 bases are TGTGCCAGCAGCTTGTCCACAGGGGATGGACAGCCCCAGCATTTT.

The rearrangement uses TRBV7-9 and TRBJ2-1, with a weak D call TRBD2 (5 bases). This CDR3 contains 14 residues. V lost 0 bases to trimming and J lost 4 bases, with 7 bases between them. Germline values: CDR1 SEHNR, CDR2 FQNEAQ (reference sequence). DNA for the CDR3: TGTGCCAGCAGCTTAGCGGGCGGGTACAATGAGCAGTTCTTC. It is translated as CASSLAGGYNEQFF.

The rearrangement links TRBV28 to TRBJ2-3; a possible D gene is TRBD1 (5 bases). The CDR3 extends over 16 amino acids. V dropped 3 bases and J dropped 0 bases, with 13 bases sitting between them. Germline loops: CDR1 MDHEN, CDR2 SYDVKM. CDR3 amino acids: CASSFRQGGSTDTQYF. CDR3 nucleotides: TGTGCCAGCAGTTTTCGGCAGGGTGGTAGCACAGATACGCAGTATTTT.

The rearrangement uses TRBV7-9 and TRBJ2-3; 8 bases line up with TRBD2. The germline V gene encodes CDR1 SEHNR and CDR2 FQNEAQ (reference sequence). The CDR3 covers 14 residues. V was clipped by 3 bases and J by 1 base; unmatched bases: 0. The CDR3 is CASSLTSGTDTQYF. Here the CDR3 DNA reads TGTGCCAGCAGCTTGACTAGCGGCACAGATACGCAGTATTTT.

This chain connects TRBV2 to TRBJ2-7; D perhaps matches TRBD2 (5 bases). Trimming cost V 7 bases and J 4 bases, with 11 bases left between them. The CDR3 consists of 12 residues. Per germline, CDR1 SNHLY and CDR2 FYNNEI. The CDR3 nucleotides read TGTGCCAGCAACGGGGAAGGGTACGAGCAGTACTTC. Its translation is CASNGEGYEQYF.

J is TRBJ2-7 and V is TRBV2; no definite D call. CDR1 SNHLY and CDR2 FYNNEI come from the germline V gene. V lost 4 bases and J lost 2, with 6 bases in between. The CDR3 spans 12 residues. The CDR3: CASSGDTYEQYF. CDR3 sequence (DNA): TGTGCCAGCAGTGGGGATACCTACGAGCAGTACTTC.

With regard to this clone: The identical CDR3 is also encoded by other nucleotide sequences in the sample. The rearrangement links TRBV6-5 to TRBJ1-6; D is uncertain. The length of the CDR3 is 13 residues. V was pared by 2 bases and J by 3 bases, with 2 bases between. In germline, CDR1 is MNHEY, CDR2 SVGAGI. CDR3 loop: CASSYSYNSPLHF. CDR3 coding DNA: TGTGCCAGCAGTTACAGCTATAATTCACCCCTCCACTTT.

The chain couples TRBV28 to TRBJ1-1; D is uncertain. V was trimmed by 9 bases and J by 0 bases, leaving 11 bases between them. The CDR3 length is 13 residues. Per germline, CDR1 MDHEN and CDR2 SYDVKM. The CDR3 bases are TGTGCCAGTCGGGAGGCGATGAACACTGAAGCTTTCTTT. This sequence encodes CASREAMNTEAFF.

The genes are TRBV4-1 and TRBJ2-1, with 15 positions matching TRBD2. This CDR3 has 18 residues. Germline CDR1 MGHRA, CDR2 YSYEKL. V shed 4 bases and J 3 bases; nucleotides not matched to a gene: 7. DNA of the CDR3: TGCGCCAGCAGCCGAGGACTAGCGGGAGGGCCATTCTACAATGAGCAGTTCTTC. Residues: CASSRGLAGGPFYNEQFF.

The chain uses TRBV10-1 and TRBJ2-1; no clear D gene. CDR3 length: 13 amino acids. The germline V gene encodes CDR1 WNHNN and CDR2 SYGVQD (reference sequence). V was clipped by 3 bases and J by 4 bases, with 7 bases between them. The CDR3 nucleotides read TGCGCCAGCAGTGAATTCAGATACAATGAGCAGTTCTTC. This gives the protein CASSEFRYNEQFF.

The chain couples TRBV6-5 to TRBJ2-2; D might be TRBD1 (6 bases). Germline lookup yields CDR1 MNHEY and CDR2 SVGAGI. This CDR3 is built from 14 residues. Trimming removed 9 bases from V and 5 bases from J, with 16 bases in between. CDR3 amino acids: CASIPLQGTGELFF. The CDR3 nucleotides read TGTGCCAGTATACCGCTGCAGGGGACCGGGGAGCTGTTTTTT.

V is TRBV2 and J is TRBJ2-7, with D perhaps being TRBD1 or TRBD2 (5 bases each). This CDR3 region has 15 residues. Germline CDR1 and CDR2: SNHLY and FYNNEI. The ends were cut back, 8 bases at V and 5 bases at J, with 22 bases in the middle. The CDR3 protein is CASGDRTFSSHEQYF. The CDR3, as DNA: TGTGCCAGCGGGGACCGTACATTCTCAAGTCACGAGCAGTACTTC.

The chain is built from TRBV11-2 and TRBJ2-7; TRBD2 matches at 11 bases. V trimming: 5 bases; J trimming: 6 bases; junction bases outside the gene matches: 6. The CDR3 is made up of 14 amino acids. Germline V gene lookup returns CDR1 SGHAT and CDR2 FQNNGV. The CDR3 DNA is TGTGCCAGCAGCGCGGGACTAGCGGACGGCGAGCAGTACTTC. Protein product: CASSAGLADGEQYF.

The rearrangement uses TRBV5-8 and TRBJ2-7; the D gene is possibly TRBD2 (6 bases). Deletions cut 2 bases from V and 3 bases from J, with 12 bases between. The germline V gene has CDR1 SGHTS and CDR2 YDEGEE. The CDR3 contains 14 residues. The CDR3 reads CASSFSMGGYEQYF. The CDR3 DNA sequence: TGTGCCAGCAGCTTTAGTATGGGAGGCTACGAGCAGTACTTC.

V usage is TRBV7-9 and J usage is TRBJ2-3, with D possibly being TRBD2 (6 bases). The CDR3 sequence is 15 residues long. The germline gives CDR1 SEHNR, CDR2 FQNEAQ (reference sequence). Trimming cost V 5 bases and J 6 bases, with 18 bases left between them. Here the CDR3 DNA reads TGTGCCAGCAGCCTCCTAGCACGAAGCGGGGATACGCAGTATTTT. Its translation is CASSLLARSGDTQYF.